These 14 T cell receptor beta chains originate from one sample sequenced in a study of blood T cells in healthy people across ages. A second about 6 to 12 cycle PCR used barcoded and J-beta primers. One entry per CDR3 protein results from TCRdb running MiXCR on the 5' RACE reads. The table includes around 700,000 distinct CDR3 sequences, around 25% detected once. The sample was also reused in another study, on T cells of mothers and their children.

Sequences were obtained from blood. The receptors were sampled from a boy aged 5 to 17 in good health.

This clonotype was seen a few times. The chain recombines TRBV12-3 or TRBV12-4 with TRBJ2-1, with D perhaps matching TRBD1 (5 bases). The CDR3 runs 14 residues. V was cut by 5 bases and J by 4 bases, with 12 bases left in between. CDR3: CASSTRAGYNEQFF. CDR3 nucleotides: TGTGCCAGCAGTACGAGAGCAGGGTACAATGAGCAGTTCTTC.

The chain joins TRBV7-9 to TRBJ2-5, with 9 bases fitting TRBD2. Gene TRBJ2-7 matches the end of the DNA better, so the J call may be wrong. This CDR3 region has 18 residues. The V gene's germline CDR1 is SEHNR and CDR2 FQNEAQ (reference sequence). The CDR3 DNA sequence: TGTGCCAGCAGCTTAGCCCTAACTAGCGGGCCAAGCTCCTACGAGCAGTACTTC. Translated: CASSLALTSGPSSYEQYF.

This clonotype appeared a few times. J is TRBJ2-5 and V is TRBV6-6; no firm D call. With 11 bases removed from V and 2 bases from J, the gap between germline ends came to 12 bases. The CDR3 covers 12 residues. CDR1 and CDR2 (germline): MNHNY, SVGAGI (reference sequence). The CDR3 bases are TGTGCCGGCACGTCTCCACAAGAGACCCAGTACTTC. Translating gives CAGTSPQETQYF.

The chain combines TRBV29-1 with TRBJ2-1; 9 positions agree with TRBD2. The J call may be in error: the DNA end matches TRBJ2-7 better. The germline V gene has CDR1 SQVTM and CDR2 ANQGSEA. The CDR3 is made up of 13 amino acids. The CDR3 protein is CSVLVAGEFEQYF. The CDR3 nucleotides read TGCAGCGTTCTGGTAGCGGGAGAATTCGAGCAGTACTTC.

This clonotype was recorded a few times. V gene TRBV7-6 combines with J gene TRBJ2-5, with 8 bases identical to TRBD2. Looked up from germline, CDR1 is SGHVS and CDR2 is FNYEAQ. This CDR3 has 16 residues. Germline trimming cut 0 bases from V and 5 bases from J; bases unmatched to any gene: 8. CDR3 amino acids: CASSLASAGEGETQYF. The CDR3 DNA sequence: TGTGCCAGCAGCTTAGCGTCAGCGGGGGAGGGCGAGACCCAGTACTTC.

The rearrangement links TRBV7-2 to TRBJ1-6; unclear D gene. Between the trimmed V and J ends, which lost 5 bases and 6 bases, there was a span of 8 bases. This CDR3 has 13 residues. Germline values: CDR1 SGHTA, CDR2 FQGNSA. The CDR3 DNA reads as TGTGCCAGCAGCCCTTATATTAATTCACCCCTCCACTTT. Protein sequence: CASSPYINSPLHF.

The chain carries TRBV20-1 and TRBJ2-3; D call uncertain. The CDR3 has 14 residues. Trimming shortened V by 0 bases and J by 2 bases, and 9 bases separated the two germline ends. Germline V gives CDR1 DFQATT, CDR2 SNEGSKA (reference sequence). For the CDR3, the DNA is TGCAGTGCTAGAGATCAGGCAGTCACAGATACGCAGTATTTT. Protein sequence: CSARDQAVTDTQYF.

This clonotype was detected only a few times. DNA of the CDR3: TGTGCCAGCAGTCCTTTAAGTCCCCGCGGAAACACCATATATTTT. This translates into CASSPLSPRGNTIYF. The chain joins TRBV28 to TRBJ1-3; no definite D call. The germline gives CDR1 MDHEN, CDR2 SYDVKM. Trimming stripped 5 bases from V and 4 bases from J, with 15 bases between. This CDR3 contains 15 residues. The whole variable domain, remainder taken from reference TRBV28 and TRBJ1-3, is DVKVTQSSRYLVKRTGEKVFLECVQDMDHENMFWYRQDPGLGLRLIYFSYDVKMKEKGDIPEGYSVSREKKERFSLILESASTNQTSMYLCASSPLSPRGNTIYFGEGSWLTVV.

The V gene is TRBV6-2 or TRBV6-3, the J gene TRBJ2-2, with D tentatively TRBD1 or TRBD2 (5 bases each). Germline V gene lookup returns CDR1 MNHEY and CDR2 SVGEGT. Trimming stripped 5 bases from V and 4 bases from J, with 11 bases between. This CDR3 spans 14 amino acids. CDR3 in amino acids: CASSTGRGTGELFF. Written as DNA, the CDR3 is TGTGCCAGCAGTACGGGGCGAGGCACCGGGGAGCTGTTTTTT.

This clonotype was seen a handful of times. The chain links TRBV12-3 or TRBV12-4 to TRBJ1-5; 8 positions match TRBD1. The V and J ends lost 5 bases and 6 bases, in that order; junction bases with no gene match: 9. The CDR3 consists of 15 residues. The CDR3: CASSVQGVRSQPQHF. CDR3 DNA sequence: TGTGCCAGCAGTGTACAGGGGGTTAGGAGTCAGCCCCAGCATTTT.

The chain employs TRBV6-2 or TRBV6-3 and TRBJ2-5; TRBD2 aligns across 13 bases. The assigned J gene may be wrong: the sequence end matches TRBJ2-7 better. This CDR3 is 18 amino acids long. Germline V gene sequence: CDR1 MNHEY, CDR2 SVGEGT. CDR3 coding DNA: TGTGCCAGCATTCTCCACCCGGGACTAGCGGGACCCACCTACGAGCAGTACTTC. It specifies CASILHPGLAGPTYEQYF.

The genes are TRBV13 and TRBJ1-1; D might be TRBD1 (5 bases). Germline values: CDR1 PRHDT, CDR2 FYEKMQ (reference sequence). The V end lost 0 bases, the J end lost 0 bases, and 8 bases lay between the germline ends. This CDR3 is built from 15 residues. DNA of the CDR3: TGTGCCAGCAGCTTAGGCAGGGCCCTGAACACTGAAGCTTTCTTT. Amino acid sequence: CASSLGRALNTEAFF.

This clonotype was seen more than once but under ten times. CDR3 loop: CASSLPTSGESISTDTQYF. Written as DNA, the CDR3 is TGTGCCAGCAGTTTACCGACTAGCGGGGAATCCATTAGCACAGATACGCAGTATTTT. The J gene is TRBJ2-3, the V gene TRBV28, with TRBD2 matching 11 bases. CDR3 length: 19 residues. Looked up from germline, CDR1 is MDHEN and CDR2 is SYDVKM. The J segment lost 0 bases and the V segment lost 2 bases, leaving 10 bases of the junction unmatched.

This clonotype was detected a few times. The chain joins TRBV10-3 to TRBJ2-5, with TRBD2 identical over 10 bases. This CDR3 has 16 amino acids. After removal of 0 bases from V and 3 bases from J, the junction contained 4 bases not matched to a gene. Germline CDR1 and CDR2: ENHRY and SYGVKD. The CDR3 region has the DNA TGTGCCATCAGTGAGTCGCCCCTAGCGGGGGAAGAGACCCAGTACTTC. Encoded protein: CAISESPLAGEETQYF.